This record concerns one TCR beta chain sequence. Molecular barcoding with unique molecular identifiers was used for the TCRbeta library. TCRdb recomputed calls from the PCR reads with MiXCR, one row per CDR3 protein. Of 530,000 or so distinct CDR3 sequences listed, around 27% are singletons. These data originate in a study of T-cell reconstitution after alpha-beta-depleted transplantation in children. V gave up 5 bases and J gave up 0 bases, with 8 bases separating them. This CDR3 is 14 amino acids long. The TCR originated in a boy younger than two with Wiskott-Aldrich syndrome, due to receive a stem cell transplant. Here the sequenced sample was PBMCs, taken before TCRalphabeta/CD19-depleted stem cell transplant. V and J are TRBV12-3 or TRBV12-4 and TRBJ1-3; D gene ambiguous. The CDR3 reads CASSATSSGNTIYF. CDR3 DNA sequence: TGTGCCAGCAGTGCTACTAGCTCTGGAAACACCATATATTTT.